This T cell receptor beta chain comes out of a study of CD8+CD57+ T cells in acquired aplastic anemia. Looking at the study overall: Yields of DNA that came from sorted CD4+ and CD8+ cells averaged roughly 3.2 ug. Whole-study results and caveats: Overlapping CD8+ CDR3 repertoires of patients and controls contained under 35 shared sequences.

Genomic DNA was employed as the template in profiling TCR beta VDJ and CDR3. TCRdb recomputed calls from the reads with MiXCR, one row per CDR3 protein. The sample includes about 180,000 distinct CDR3 sequences, less than 60% seen only once; the top ten take approximately 1%. All sequencing subjects had displayed CD8+CD57+ cell expansion on flow cytometry. Each patient had severe acquired aplastic anemia. No therapy was given to patients before blood sampling. Trimming cost V 7 bases and J 4 bases; bases outside gene matches: 4. In germline, CDR1 is LNHDA, CDR2 SQIVND (reference sequence). The CDR3 loop spans 13 amino acids. In the case of this clonotype: Its antigen is still unknown.

The chain links TRBV19 to TRBJ2-5; 9 bases align to TRBD1. Sequenced input: sorted CD4+, CD8+, or CD8+CD57+ T cells (not recorded which) from PBMCs. The clonotype comes from a human donor with aplastic anemia. CDR3 nucleotide sequence: TGTGCCAGTACCACGACAGGGGGAGAGACCCAGTACTTC. Amino acids: CASTTTGGETQYF.